A selection of T cell receptor beta chains follows, all from one sample in a study of blood T cell repertoires in COVID-19. Sequencing used immunoSEQ multiplex PCR; TCRdb keeps in-frame clones, though not all of them. The table shows more than 100,000 clones, with 89% occurring only once. The sample consisted of peripheral blood. All receptors come from a woman in her sixties with acute or convalescent COVID-19. The CDR3 runs from the conserved cysteine through the conserved F or W. The D gene is left open where the match is weak. Size values are once, few and many counts, or a class for expanded clones, and some rows have none.

d_call j_call v_call clone_size cdr3_nt cdr3_aa
TRBD1 TRBJ1-2 TRBV12-3/TRBV12-4 - TGTGCCAGCAGTCGGGACAGATATGGCTACACCTTC CASSRDRYGYTF
- TRBJ2-5 TRBV28 once TGTGCCAGCGCCACCAGTTGGGGCGGAACAGTGACCCAGTACTTC CASATSWGGTVTQYF
- TRBJ2-3 TRBV6-5 - TGTGCCAGCAGTTCCCGTTCCGGCGGTAGCACAGATACGCAGTATTTT CASSSRSGGSTDTQYF
TRBD1 TRBJ1-1 TRBV19 - TGTGCCAGTATTCCGGGACAGGGGGCTTCGAACACTGAAGCTTTCTTT CASIPGQGASNTEAFF
- TRBJ1-1 TRBV3-1/TRBV3-2 few TGTGCCAGCAGCCAAGAGGGGGGGGTTTGGACTGAAGCTTTCTTT CASSQEGGVWTEAFF
- TRBJ2-5 TRBV19 - TGTGCCAGTAGTATAGCAGGGTTCGGGGAGACCCAGTACTTC CASSIAGFGETQYF
- TRBJ2-1 TRBV5-1 - TGCGCCAGCAGTCCCCCAGCGGCGAATGAGCAGTTCTTC CASSPPAANEQFF
TRBD1 TRBJ1-2 TRBV10-3 few TGTGCCATCAGTGGTACCTCCAAGACAGGGTCTGGCTACACCTTC CAISGTSKTGSGYTF
- TRBJ2-1 TRBV6-5 - TGTGCCAGCAGTTACCGCAATTACTACAACAATGAGCAGTTCTTC CASSYRNYYNNEQFF
- TRBJ1-3 TRBV19 - TGTGCCAGCACCCACCCCCAGGGGTTAAGGTCTGGAAACACCATATATTTT CASTHPQGLRSGNTIYF
TRBD2 TRBJ2-1 TRBV9 few TGTGCCAGCAGCGTTGGGAGGGAGCGGAAGGATGAGCAGTTCTTC CASSVGRERKDEQFF
TRBD1 TRBJ1-2 TRBV2 - TGTGCCAGCAGTGCGACAGGGGTTAACTATGGCTACACCTTC CASSATGVNYGYTF
- TRBJ1-1 TRBV29-1 - TGCAGCGTTGACAGAACCACTGAAGCTTTCTTT CSVDRTTEAFF
TRBD2 TRBJ2-7 TRBV4-1 - TGCGCCAGCAGCCAAGGGGTGGGAGGGGCCTCCTACGAGCAGTACTTC CASSQGVGGASYEQYF
TRBD1 TRBJ1-2 TRBV3-1/TRBV3-2 once TGTGCCAGCAGCCCAGGGACAGCCAACTATGGCTACACCTTC CASSPGTANYGYTF
TRBD1 TRBJ1-1 TRBV5-1 - TGCGCCAGCAGCTCGGAAGGACAGGGGGGCACTGAAGCTTTCTTT CASSSEGQGGTEAFF
- TRBJ2-5 TRBV5-1 - TGCGCCAGCAGCTCCCCATCCCGGGAGACCCAGTACTTC CASSSPSRETQYF
- TRBJ1-5 TRBV18 - TGTGCCAGCTCACCCACAGGGATAGGTGGCAATCAGCCCCAGCATTTT CASSPTGIGGNQPQHF
- TRBJ1-5 TRBV5-5 - TGTGCCAGCAGCTTGGAGGGGGGGCGGAAGCCCCAGCATTTT CASSLEGGRKPQHF
- TRBJ1-3 TRBV5-1 - TGCGCCAGCAGCTTGCCACAGGGTGGCTCTGGAAACACCATATATTTT CASSLPQGGSGNTIYF
TRBD1 TRBJ1-2 TRBV13 - TGTGCCAGCAGCCGCCGGGACAGGGCTAACTATGGCTACACCTTC CASSRRDRANYGYTF
TRBD1 TRBJ2-5 TRBV7-7 - TGTGCTAGCAGCTTGACAGGGGGTGGTATGGAGACCCAGTACTTC CASSLTGGGMETQYF
TRBD2 TRBJ2-1 TRBV12-5 - TGTGCTAGTGGAGCATCGGGGGGTAATGAGCAGTTCTTC CASGASGGNEQFF
- TRBJ2-5 TRBV30 - TGTGCCGGGGGCGGGGGAGGGGTTGCCCAGTACTTC CAGGGGGVAQYF
- TRBJ1-1 TRBV5-1 - TGCGCCAGCAGCTTCAGGGAGGGGGGAAACACTGAAGCTTTCTTT CASSFREGGNTEAFF
- TRBJ2-2 TRBV5-1 - TGCGCCAGCAGCTCCGGACTTCCCGTCGGGACCGGGGAGCTGTTTTTT CASSSGLPVGTGELFF
- TRBJ2-1 TRBV14 - TGTGCCAGCAGCCAGGGTGGGCCGGTGCAGTTCTTC CASSQGGPVQFF
TRBD2 TRBJ2-1 TRBV6-4 - TGTGCCAGCAGTGACCGGGGGGGGAGGGAGCAGTTCTTC CASSDRGGREQFF
TRBD1 TRBJ2-3 TRBV5-1 - TGCGCCAGGACAGGGGGTCTTGGGCAGTATTTT CARTGGLGQYF
- TRBJ1-5 TRBV19 - TGTGCCAGTTCCTCGGGGGGCAGCCCCAATCAGCCCCAGCATTTT CASSSGGSPNQPQHF
TRBD2 TRBJ2-1 TRBV19 - TGTGCCAGTAGTATTAGCGGGAACCACAATGAGCAGTTCTTC CASSISGNHNEQFF
- TRBJ2-5 TRBV12-3/TRBV12-4 - TGTGCCAGCAGTGGAGGACTTCAAGAGACCCAGTACTTC CASSGGLQETQYF
TRBD2 TRBJ2-1 TRBV19 - TGTGCCAGTAGAGGTAGCGGGAGGGCCGGGGAGCAGTTCTTC CASRGSGRAGEQFF
TRBD2 TRBJ2-7 TRBV5-1 - TGCGCCAGCAGCTTGGGGACTAGCGGGGTCTACGAGCAGTACTTC CASSLGTSGVYEQYF
TRBD1 TRBJ2-2 TRBV29-1 - TGCAGCGTAAACAGGGGCACCGGGGAGCTGTTTTTT CSVNRGTGELFF